This T cell receptor beta chain comes out of a study of T cell responses to AZD1222 COVID-19 vaccine (dated by TCRdb to the early 2020s). In terms of the full investigation: A total of 230 to 250 trial participants underwent TCR sequencing, of whom nearly 210 had received two doses of AZD1222 and around 25 had received two doses of the MenACWY control vaccine. Trial participants were enrolled by age into subgroups of 18-55, 56-69 and 70-plus years, and 148, 28 and 57 TCR-sequenced participants, respectively, were included in these subgroups. Here is what the overall study found, with its caveats: Conclusions about previously exposed vaccinees are limited, since just six AZD1222 recipients were seropositive for SARS-CoV-2 at baseline. Epitopes outside the regions mutated in the B.1.351 and B.1.1.7 variants were reportedly recognized by nearly half of the unique spike-specific TCRs. The whole spike protein was spanned by vaccine-associated CD4 TCRs, and dominant responses were seen in regions 160-218 and 743-854. After two AZD1222 doses, both the breadth and the depth of spike-specific TCRs were significantly higher than at day 0 and than in MenACWY recipients. In the small 56-69-year group, the increase in depth fell short of significance, most likely because of low power. Participants were mostly white British and included more females than males, and it was suggested by the authors that clonal diversity may have been underestimated. Because no day 14 peak-response samples were available, repertoires were characterized only after the peak T cell response.

The time point label on this specimen signifies: about 28 days (+/-7) after the second vaccine dose. Because spike-specific TCR depth and breadth did not differ between the two schedules, AZD1222 recipients who got a second dose at roughly 4 weeks were pooled with those who got a second dose at roughly 12 weeks. Samples from vaccinated people were obtained from the UK trials COV001 and COV002, which included a single-blind randomized controlled phase 2/3 trial of AZD1222 (ChAdOx1 nCoV-19) in healthy adults. For TCRbeta chain sequencing, PBMC samples were collected from trial participants at day 0 and at day 28 after the second dose. The CDR3 regions of human TCRbeta chains were analyzed by immunosequencing. Per the original workflow: Repertoire TCRs were checked for matches against a reference library of SARS-CoV-2-specific TCRs that had been generated using the MIRA antigen-specificity platform. Breadth was defined as the fraction of unique TCRs that were SARS-CoV-2-associated, and depth was defined as the fraction of total T cells that were SARS-CoV-2-associated. Using the MIRA data, every spike-specific TCR was mapped to the spike region that the TCR reacted to and assigned to either a CD4 or a CD8 class. Log10-transformed breadth and depth values were compared by one-way ANOVA with Sidak's multiple comparisons tests. The immuneACCESS repertoire file appears here via TCRdb, limited to in-frame rearrangements. These files lack a portion of the clones; in checked studies, under half of the deficit traces to unresolved V genes, and the cause of the others is not known. Clonal size and the V and J genes are those of that table, whereas D and trimming came from the DNA. In this sample the table shows about 110,000 clones, 70% to 90% of which occur a single time. The ten largest make up under 3% of the sample.

A note on this clone: No antigen is known for it. No much larger clonotype is one base removed from it; base qualities were not supplied.

The CDR3 starts with the cysteine, ends with the phenylalanine, and has 14 residues. Just CDR3 DNA is preserved here, 42 bases in frame from base 1. The germline V and J ends show losses of 3 bases and 6 bases respectively, and no gene match explains 7 bases of the junction. CDR1 and CDR2 are drawn from the germline V gene (reference sequence): MNHEY, SMNVEV. The sequence derives from an adult who received the AZD1222 COVID-19 vaccine. The chain is assembled from TRBV27 and TRBJ2-7; 8 central bases correspond to TRBD1. Sequenced here: peripheral blood, sampled 28 days after the second AZD1222 dose. The CDR3 in this case is CASSFSQGAGEQYF. The DNA sequence is given as TGTGCCAGCAGTTTTAGTCAGGGGGCGGGCGAGCAGTACTTC.